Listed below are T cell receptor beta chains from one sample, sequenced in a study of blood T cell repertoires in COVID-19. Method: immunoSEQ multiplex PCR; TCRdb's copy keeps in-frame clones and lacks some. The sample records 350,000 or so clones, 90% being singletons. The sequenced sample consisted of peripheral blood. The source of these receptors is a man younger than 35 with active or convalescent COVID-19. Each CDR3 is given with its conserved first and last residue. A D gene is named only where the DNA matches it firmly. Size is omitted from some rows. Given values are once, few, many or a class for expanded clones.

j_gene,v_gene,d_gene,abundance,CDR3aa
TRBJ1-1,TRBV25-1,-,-,CASSDHRVWGDTEAFF
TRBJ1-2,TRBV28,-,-,CASSFGGSGYGYTF
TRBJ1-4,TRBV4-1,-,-,CASSQDPGTYEKLFF
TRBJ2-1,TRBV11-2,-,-,CASSKPEWSRSYNEQFF
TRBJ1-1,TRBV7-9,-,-,CASSLDAGTEAFF
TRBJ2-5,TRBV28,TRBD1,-,CASSNGGRTGTQYF
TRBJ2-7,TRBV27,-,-,CASSLRAAREYEQYF
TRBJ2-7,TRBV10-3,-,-,CAISESPFRKSYEQYF
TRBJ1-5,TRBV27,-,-,CASSLGQGGQPQHF
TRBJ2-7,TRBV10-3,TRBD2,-,CAISGGLAGVHEQYF
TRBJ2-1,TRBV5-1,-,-,CASSLGGSREVNNEQFF
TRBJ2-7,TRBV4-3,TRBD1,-,CASSQELLNRGYEQYF
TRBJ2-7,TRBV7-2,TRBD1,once,CASSSWVGTEGEQYF
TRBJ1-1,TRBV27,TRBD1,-,CASSLSVTGTKKDTEAFF
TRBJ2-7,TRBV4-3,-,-,CASSPRGGYEQYF
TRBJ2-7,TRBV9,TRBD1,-,CASSFRQGPDYEQYF
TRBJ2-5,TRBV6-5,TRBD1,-,CASSYTGGAGETQYF
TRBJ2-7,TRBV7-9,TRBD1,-,CASSIGTGGSYEQYF
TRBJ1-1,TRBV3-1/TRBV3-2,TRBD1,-,CASSLLQGKTEAFF
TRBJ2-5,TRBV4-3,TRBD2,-,CASSQSPSGGALETQYF
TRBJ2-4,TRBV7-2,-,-,CASSPRPVGVNIQYF
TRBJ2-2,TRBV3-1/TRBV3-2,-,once,CASTDLAYTGELFF
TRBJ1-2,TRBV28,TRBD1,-,CASSFDTGGPHGYTF
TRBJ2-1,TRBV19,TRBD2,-,CASAPLRGGSNEQFF
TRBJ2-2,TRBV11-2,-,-,CASSFRRRVASGELFF
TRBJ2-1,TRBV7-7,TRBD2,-,CASSLASGEGLNEQFF
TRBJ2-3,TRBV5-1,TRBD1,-,CASRPWDSSTDTQYF
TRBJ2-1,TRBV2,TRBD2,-,CASREELAENNEQFF
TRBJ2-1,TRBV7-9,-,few,CASSSTRVYNEQFF
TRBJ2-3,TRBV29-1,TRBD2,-,CSVEDWTSGGAGDTQYF
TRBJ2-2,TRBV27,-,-,CASSLLTGTNTGELFF
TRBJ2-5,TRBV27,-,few,CASRTAQGSRNLETQYF
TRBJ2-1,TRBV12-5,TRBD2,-,CASGSSSLAGVPNEQFF
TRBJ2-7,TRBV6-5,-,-,CATMTAIYEQYF
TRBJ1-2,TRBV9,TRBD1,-,CASSPRKGQGARNYGYTF
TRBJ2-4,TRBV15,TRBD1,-,CATSRGTGKNIQYF
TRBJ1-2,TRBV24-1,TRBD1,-,CATSDDSTGPIGYTF
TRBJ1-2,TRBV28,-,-,CASSPSSYGYTF
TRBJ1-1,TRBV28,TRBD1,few,CASSPRDRMNTEAFF
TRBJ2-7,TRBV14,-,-,CASSRQFYEQYF
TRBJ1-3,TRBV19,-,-,CASSIFSLTSSGNTIYF
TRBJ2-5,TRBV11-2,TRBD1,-,CASSFAGGIRETQYF
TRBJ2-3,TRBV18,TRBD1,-,CASSPGTGGGTDTQYF
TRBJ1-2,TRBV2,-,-,CASTLREGSGYTF
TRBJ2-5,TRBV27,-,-,CASSPIQGQETQYF
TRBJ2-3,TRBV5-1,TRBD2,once,CASKIGLAGPTDTQYF
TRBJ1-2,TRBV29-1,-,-,CSVEGGHGYTF
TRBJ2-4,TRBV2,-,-,CASSDVDGPAGDIQYF
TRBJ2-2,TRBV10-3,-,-,CAIRQDFPGAGELFF
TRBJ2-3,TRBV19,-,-,CASRPSSYPDTQYF
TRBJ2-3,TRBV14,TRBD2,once,CASSQRLAGGSTDTQYF
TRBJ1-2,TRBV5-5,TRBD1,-,CASSLRIGTGDRYGYTF
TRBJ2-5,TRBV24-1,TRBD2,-,CATSAPSGGKTQYF
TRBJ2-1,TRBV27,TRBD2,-,CASSHVSGNYNEQFF
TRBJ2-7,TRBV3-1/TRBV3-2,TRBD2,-,CASSQIAGGSYEQYF
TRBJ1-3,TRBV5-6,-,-,CASSFRGYGNTIYF
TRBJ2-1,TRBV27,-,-,CASSFILTGGREQFF
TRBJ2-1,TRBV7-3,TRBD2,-,CASSLGGFPYNEQFF
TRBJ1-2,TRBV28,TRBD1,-,CVVGDRGASNYGYTF